This T cell receptor beta chain was sequenced for a study of cytomegalovirus exposure and HLA in healthy donors. On the study more broadly: The roughly 100 million unique TCR beta sequences, from around 200 million T cells, were found by an earlier analysis.

Germline values: CDR1 SQVTM, CDR2 ANQGSEA. Trimming removed 5 bases from V and 5 bases from J, with 5 bases in between. The CDR3 is made up of 10 amino acids. As concerns this clone: The antigen is undetermined.

PCR primers comprised 60 Vbeta and 13 Jbeta primers. Produced via immunoSEQ multiplex PCR; TCRdb's table is partial and in-frame only. In the table there are about 150,000 clones, approximately 80% of which are singletons. Study-wide points: Other equally common chains were less clonally expanded than HLA-associated TCR beta chains, a later analysis showed. In a later analysis, most CMV-associated TCR beta chains appeared HLA-restricted.

This TCR was recovered from a man younger than 40 in good health and CMV-seropositive. This chain joins TRBV29-1 and TRBJ2-3; D is unresolved. The sequenced sample was PBMCs. CDR3 residues: CSVIRDTQYF. The CDR3 coding sequence is TGCAGCGTTATTCGAGATACGCAGTATTTT.